The rows below give T cell receptor beta chains drawn from one sample of a study of vaccination effects on CD4 cells after COVID-19. Sequencing was performed with immunoSEQ multiplex PCR; in TCRdb, only in-frame clones are kept and a portion is missing. Of tens of thousands of clones detected, nearly 75% appear once; the ten largest clones hold 4.5% to 5.5%. No antigen has been identified for these receptors. This specimen consisted of CD4+ T cells from PBMCs cultured without peptide, obtained after COVID-19 vaccination. The receptors were sampled from a human donor who had a prior SARS-CoV-2 infection. CDR3s leave out the opening cysteine and the closing phenylalanine or tryptophan. D genes are given only for firm matches.

TRBJ1-2,TRBD1,TRBV2,ASIGRQGDYGYT
TRBJ2-7,-,TRBV6-5,ASSYSSAFSYEQY
TRBJ1-2,TRBD1,TRBV6-5,ATNQGAEGYT
TRBJ1-1,-,TRBV21-1,ASSIEYLNTEAF
TRBJ2-4,TRBD1,TRBV2,ASSGKGADKNIQY
TRBJ2-1,-,TRBV30,ASGEPSYNEQF
TRBJ2-1,TRBD2,TRBV10-3,AISAPGTSGQYNEQF
TRBJ2-7,-,TRBV18,ASSGGASYEQY
TRBJ1-2,TRBD1,TRBV5-1,ASSLGGTANLYGYT
TRBJ1-3,-,TRBV7-8,ASSLISTRSGNTIY
TRBJ1-2,TRBD1,TRBV5-4,ASSPGTGSSYGYT
TRBJ2-2,-,TRBV20-1,SASKGIGELF
TRBJ2-3,-,TRBV6-5,ASAKKRDTDTQY
TRBJ2-1,TRBD1,TRBV25-1,ASSELTGGEQF
TRBJ2-3,-,TRBV11-2,ASSPWGGATDTQY
TRBJ2-3,TRBD2,TRBV30,AWSRGTSFTDTQY
TRBJ2-7,-,TRBV18,ASSPPFTYEQY
TRBJ2-7,TRBD2,TRBV28,ASSQIRTSGAYEQY
TRBJ1-2,-,TRBV18,ASSPLSGNYGYT
TRBJ1-1,-,TRBV18,ASSPEQPKGGWGNTEAF
TRBJ2-3,-,TRBV13,ASSLGIYTDTQY
TRBJ2-6,-,TRBV5-5,ASSLAEAGDRISGANVLT
TRBJ2-4,TRBD1,TRBV10-3,AISESYRGLDIQY
TRBJ2-5,TRBD1,TRBV4-3,ASSQEPTGDGTQY
TRBJ2-3,-,TRBV9,ASSVASRADTQY
TRBJ1-2,-,TRBV20-1,SALSRGGYT
TRBJ2-1,-,TRBV14,ASSPYGSPDEQF
TRBJ2-7,-,TRBV7-9,ASSDRDINEQY
TRBJ2-7,TRBD2,TRBV19,ASSLKPAGVTSGLNEQY